These 13 T cell receptor beta chains came from one sample sequenced in a study of blood T cell repertoires in COVID-19. Assay used: immunoSEQ multiplex PCR; TCRdb lists only in-frame clones, some missing. Found here are 90,000 to 130,000 clones, around nine tenths of them singletons; the top ten hold about 4.5%. The sequencing input was peripheral blood. Receptors originate from a man between 35 and 55 years old with acute or convalescent COVID-19.

This clone was seen a single time. This chain joins TRBV21-1 and TRBJ2-7; the table's TRBD1 call for D was not verified on the DNA. TRBV21-1 represents a pseudogene. This CDR3 region has 17 residues. CDR3 loop: CASTLTPYRVRWYEQYF. The DNA of the CDR3 is TGTGCCAGCACCCTCACCCCATACAGGGTACGATGGTACGAGCAGTACTTC.

The gene calls are TRBV7-8 and TRBJ1-2, with D tentatively TRBD1 (6 bases). Trimming removed 5 bases at V and 4 bases at J, with 14 bases between. The CDR3 spans 14 residues. Germline V gene lookup returns CDR1 SGHVS and CDR2 FQNEAQ. CDR3 in DNA: TGTGCCAGCAGCGTAGACCAGGGGCTCTATGGCTACACCTTC. Translating gives CASSVDQGLYGYTF.

V is TRBV5-1 and J is TRBJ2-1; TRBD1 aligns across 9 bases. CDR1 and CDR2 (germline): SGHRS, YFSETQ. V lost 0 bases, J lost 2 bases, and 0 bases stayed unmatched. This CDR3 is 15 amino acids long. In DNA, the CDR3 is TGCGCCAGCAGCTTGGGACAGGGGGCCTACAATGAGCAGTTCTTC. Its translation: CASSLGQGAYNEQFF.

The rearrangement links TRBV4-1 to TRBJ2-7; 12 bases line up with TRBD2. The CDR3 extends over 18 amino acids. Germline V CDR1 and CDR2: MGHRA, YSYEKL. With V trimmed by 2 bases and J by 0 bases, 8 bases remained unmatched. The CDR3 is CASSQPSGGVQSSYEQYF. The CDR3 bases are TGCGCCAGCAGCCAACCTAGCGGGGGGGTTCAGTCCTCCTACGAGCAGTACTTC.

This clone was recorded a few times. The genes are TRBV13 and TRBJ1-1; the D is unclear. Germline loops: CDR1 PRHDT, CDR2 FYEKMQ (reference sequence). The V end was cut by 0 bases, the J end by 1 base, with 9 bases between. This CDR3 comprises 15 residues. In nucleotides, the CDR3 is TGTGCCAGCAGCTTAGGATTGACACGGAACACTGAAGCTTTCTTT. Protein product: CASSLGLTRNTEAFF.

V usage is TRBV5-1 and J usage is TRBJ2-1; D gene uncertain. Germline values: CDR1 SGHRS, CDR2 YFSETQ. The CDR3 covers 12 residues. The ends were cut back, 4 bases at V and 6 bases at J, with 8 bases in the middle. The CDR3 region is CASSHYSNEQFF. The CDR3 DNA reads as TGCGCCAGCAGCCACTATAGCAATGAGCAGTTCTTC.

The genes are TRBV19 and TRBJ1-1; a possible D gene is TRBD1 (6 bases). Deletions cut 3 bases from V and 5 bases from J, with 10 bases between. There are 13 residues in the CDR3. Germline V gene lookup returns CDR1 LNHDA and CDR2 SQIVND (reference sequence). The CDR3, as DNA: TGTGCCAGTAGTATCGTGACAGGAACTGAAGCTTTCTTT. Translation gives CASSIVTGTEAFF.

CDR3 bases: TGTGCCAGCAGCTTAGTGGTGCCCGGTGTTTCTGGAAACACCATATATTTT. Residues: CASSLVVPGVSGNTIYF. The chain has TRBV11-2 and TRBJ1-3; D unresolved. The germline CDR1 and CDR2 sequences are SGHAT and FQNNGV. V was clipped by 1 base and J by 1 base, with 14 bases between them. The CDR3 totals 17 residues.

This chain uses TRBV5-1 with TRBJ1-2; D is uncertain. This CDR3 spans 13 amino acids. CDR1 SGHRS and CDR2 YFSETQ come from the germline V gene. V lost 0 bases and J lost 4, with 7 bases in between. Here the CDR3 DNA reads TGCGCCAGCAGCTTGGAGCGCCCCTATGGCTACACCTTC. Amino acids: CASSLERPYGYTF. Combining the CDR3 with reference TRBV5-1 and TRBJ1-2 gives the whole variable domain KAGVTQTPRYLIKTRGQQVTLSCSPISGHRSVSWYQQTPGQGLQFLFEYFSETQRNKGNFPGRFSGRQFSNSRSEMNVSTLELGDSALYLCASSLERPYGYTFGSGTRLTVV.

Here the CDR3 reads CASSLRQGVYNEQFF. The CDR3 DNA is TGTGCCAGCTCCCTGAGGCAGGGGGTCTACAATGAGCAGTTCTTC. This sequence joins TRBV6-5 and TRBJ2-1; 7 nucleotides agree with TRBD1. CDR3 size: 15 residues. Germline lookup yields CDR1 MNHEY and CDR2 SVGAGI. The V and J ends lost 8 bases and 3 bases, in that order; junction bases with no gene match: 10.

The count of this clone is one. The chain uses TRBV7-2 and TRBJ2-1; D is possibly TRBD1 (5 bases). Trimming shortened V by 5 bases and J by 5 bases, and 13 bases separated the two germline ends. The CDR3 is 14 residues long. In germline, CDR1 is SGHTA, CDR2 FQGNSA. The CDR3 region has the DNA TGTGCCAGCAGCGTTTTGGACATCGACAATGAGCAGTTCTTC. It specifies CASSVLDIDNEQFF.

The table lists this clone with a few counts. The V gene is TRBV6-5, the J gene TRBJ1-2; 7 bases align to TRBD1. The CDR3 loop spans 13 amino acids. The junction had 8 bases not matched to a gene; V was cut back by 11 bases and J by 2 bases. Germline CDR1 MNHEY, CDR2 SVGAGI. CDR3 coding DNA: TGTGCCTCCGGGGAAGGGGGCAACTATGGCTACACCTTC. Amino acid sequence: CASGEGGNYGYTF.

This chain uses TRBV6-6 with TRBJ1-4; weak D call: TRBD1 (6 bases). The CDR3 loop spans 15 amino acids. Per germline, CDR1 MNHNY and CDR2 SVGAGI (reference sequence). The V gene lost 0 bases and the J gene lost 6 bases, with 11 bases spanning the gap. CDR3 sequence (DNA): TGTGCCAGCAGTTACTCCGGACAGTTTGATGAAAAACTGTTTTTT. Residues: CASSYSGQFDEKLFF.